These 3 T cell receptor beta chains came from one sample sequenced in a study of T cells after yellow fever vaccination (dated 2019 in TCRdb). Interpreted using the paper, the treatment or condition label stands for: live attenuated yellow fever vaccine strain. Library construction relied on 5' RACE. The run used an Illumina NovaSeq 6000. TCRdb ran its own pipeline on the public reads, namely fastp trimming at Q25 and MiXCR clone calling, and kept in-frame beta chains. Merged by CDR3 protein, the rows form single entries marked with the most common genes and DNA. The table for this sample lists 150,000 to 200,000 distinct CDR3 sequences; around 10% of them were counted only once. Less than 40% of the sample goes to the ten largest clones. This specimen consisted of CD8+ T cells sorted from PBMCs, obtained 15 days after the yellow fever booster vaccination. These receptors came from a young man who received the YFV17D yellow fever vaccine.

The rearrangement joins TRBV9 to TRBJ1-6; 7 bases match TRBD1. Trimming removed 0 bases from V and 7 bases from J; junction bases left unmatched: 1. This CDR3 contains 14 residues. Germline V CDR1 and CDR2: SGDLS, YYNGEE. As DNA, the CDR3 is TGTGCCAGCAGCGTAGCAGGGGGGAATTCACCCCTCCACTTT. This translates into CASSVAGGNSPLHF.

This clonotype was recorded a few times. The V and J genes are TRBV7-9 and TRBJ2-2; TRBD2 matches 9 bases. The J segment lost 6 bases and the V segment lost 4 bases, leaving 9 bases of the junction unmatched. Germline V gene sequence: CDR1 SEHNR, CDR2 FQNEAQ (reference sequence). CDR3 size: 16 residues. The DNA of the CDR3 is TGTGCCAGCAGCTCAGTGGTAGCGGGGGCGCCCGGGGAGCTGTTTTTT. Its translation is CASSSVVAGAPGELFF.

The chain is built from TRBV7-8 and TRBJ1-3; perhaps TRBD1 as D (5 bases). The germline V gene encodes CDR1 SGHVS and CDR2 FQNEAQ. Between the trimmed V and J ends, which lost 4 bases and 0 bases, there was a span of 10 bases. The CDR3 is made up of 15 amino acids. CDR3 in amino acids: CASSSGVYSGNTIYF. CDR3 in DNA: TGTGCCAGCAGCTCGGGGGTATACTCTGGAAACACCATATATTTT.